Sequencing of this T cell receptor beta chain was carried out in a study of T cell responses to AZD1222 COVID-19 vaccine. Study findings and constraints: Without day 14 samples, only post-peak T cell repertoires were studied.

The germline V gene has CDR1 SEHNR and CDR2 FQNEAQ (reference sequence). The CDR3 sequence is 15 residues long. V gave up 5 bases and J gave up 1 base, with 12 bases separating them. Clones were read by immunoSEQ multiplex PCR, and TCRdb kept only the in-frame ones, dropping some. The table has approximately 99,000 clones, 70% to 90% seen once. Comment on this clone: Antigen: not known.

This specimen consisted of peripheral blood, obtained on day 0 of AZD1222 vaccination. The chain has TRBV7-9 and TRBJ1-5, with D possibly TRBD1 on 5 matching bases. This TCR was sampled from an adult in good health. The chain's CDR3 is CASSPGQGSNQPQHF. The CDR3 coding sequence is TGTGCCAGCAGCCCAGGGCAGGGAAGCAATCAGCCCCAGCATTTT. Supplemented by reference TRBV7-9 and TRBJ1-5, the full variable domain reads DTGVSQNPRHKITKRGQNVTFRCDPISEHNRLYWYRQTLGQGPEFLTYFQNEAQLEKSRLLSDRFSAERPKGSFSTLEIQRTEQGDSAMYLCASSPGQGSNQPQHFGDGTRLSIL.